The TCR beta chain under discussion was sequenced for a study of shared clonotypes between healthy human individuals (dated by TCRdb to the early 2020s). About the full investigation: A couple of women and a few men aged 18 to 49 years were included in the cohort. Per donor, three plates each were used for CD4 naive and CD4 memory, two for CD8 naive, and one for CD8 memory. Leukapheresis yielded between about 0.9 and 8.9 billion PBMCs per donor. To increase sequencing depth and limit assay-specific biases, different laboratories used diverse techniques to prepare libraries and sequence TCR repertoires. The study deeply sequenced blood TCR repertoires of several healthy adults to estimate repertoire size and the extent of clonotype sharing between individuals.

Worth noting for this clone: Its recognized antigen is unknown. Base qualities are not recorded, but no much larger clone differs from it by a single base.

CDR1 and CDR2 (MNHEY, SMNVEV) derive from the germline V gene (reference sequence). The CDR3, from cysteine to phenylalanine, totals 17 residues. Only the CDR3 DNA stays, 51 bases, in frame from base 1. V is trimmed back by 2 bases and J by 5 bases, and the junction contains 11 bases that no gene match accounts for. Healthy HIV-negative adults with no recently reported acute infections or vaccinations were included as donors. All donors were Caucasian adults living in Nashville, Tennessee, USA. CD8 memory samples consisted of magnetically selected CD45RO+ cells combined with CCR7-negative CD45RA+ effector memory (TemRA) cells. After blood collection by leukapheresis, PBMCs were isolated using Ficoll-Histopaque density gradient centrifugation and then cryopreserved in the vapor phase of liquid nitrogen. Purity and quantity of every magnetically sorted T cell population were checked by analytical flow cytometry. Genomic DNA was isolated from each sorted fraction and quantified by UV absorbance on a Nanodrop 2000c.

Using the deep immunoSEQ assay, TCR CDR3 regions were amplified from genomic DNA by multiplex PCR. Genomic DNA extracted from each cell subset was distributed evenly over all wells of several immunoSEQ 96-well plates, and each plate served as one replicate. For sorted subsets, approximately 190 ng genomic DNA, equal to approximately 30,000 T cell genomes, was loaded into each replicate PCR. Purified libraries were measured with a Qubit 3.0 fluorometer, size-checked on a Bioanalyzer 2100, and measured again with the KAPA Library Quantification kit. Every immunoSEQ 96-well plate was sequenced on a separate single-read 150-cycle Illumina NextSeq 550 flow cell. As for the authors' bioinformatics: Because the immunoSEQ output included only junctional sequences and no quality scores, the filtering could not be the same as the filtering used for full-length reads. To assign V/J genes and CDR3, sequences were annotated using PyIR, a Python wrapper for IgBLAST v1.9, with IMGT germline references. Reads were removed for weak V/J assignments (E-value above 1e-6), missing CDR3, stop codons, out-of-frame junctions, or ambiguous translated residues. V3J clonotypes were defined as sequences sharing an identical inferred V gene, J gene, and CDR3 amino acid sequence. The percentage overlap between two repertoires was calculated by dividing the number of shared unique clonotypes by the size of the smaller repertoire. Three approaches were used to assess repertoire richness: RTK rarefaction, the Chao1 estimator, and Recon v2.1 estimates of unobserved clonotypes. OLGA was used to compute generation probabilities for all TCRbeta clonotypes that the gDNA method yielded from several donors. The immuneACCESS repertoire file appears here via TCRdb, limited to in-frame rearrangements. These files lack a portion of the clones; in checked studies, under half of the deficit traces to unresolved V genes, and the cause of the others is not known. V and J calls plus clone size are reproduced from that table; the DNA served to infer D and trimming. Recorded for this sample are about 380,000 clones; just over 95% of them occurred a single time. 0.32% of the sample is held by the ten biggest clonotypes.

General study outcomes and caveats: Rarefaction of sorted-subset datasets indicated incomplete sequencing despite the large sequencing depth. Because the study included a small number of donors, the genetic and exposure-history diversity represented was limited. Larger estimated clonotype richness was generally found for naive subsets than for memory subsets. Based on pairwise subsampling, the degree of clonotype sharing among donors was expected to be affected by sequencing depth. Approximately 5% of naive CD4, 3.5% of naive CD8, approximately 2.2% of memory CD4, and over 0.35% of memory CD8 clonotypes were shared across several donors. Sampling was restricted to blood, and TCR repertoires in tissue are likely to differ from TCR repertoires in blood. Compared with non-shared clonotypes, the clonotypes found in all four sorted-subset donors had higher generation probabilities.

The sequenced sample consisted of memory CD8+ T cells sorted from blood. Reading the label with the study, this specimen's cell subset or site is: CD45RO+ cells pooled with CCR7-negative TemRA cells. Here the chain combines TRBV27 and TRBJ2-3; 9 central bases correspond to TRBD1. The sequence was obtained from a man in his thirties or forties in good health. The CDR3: CASSLGLPGQGLDTQYF. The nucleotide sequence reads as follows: TGTGCCAGCAGTTTAGGATTGCCGGGACAGGGATTAGATACGCAGTATTTT.